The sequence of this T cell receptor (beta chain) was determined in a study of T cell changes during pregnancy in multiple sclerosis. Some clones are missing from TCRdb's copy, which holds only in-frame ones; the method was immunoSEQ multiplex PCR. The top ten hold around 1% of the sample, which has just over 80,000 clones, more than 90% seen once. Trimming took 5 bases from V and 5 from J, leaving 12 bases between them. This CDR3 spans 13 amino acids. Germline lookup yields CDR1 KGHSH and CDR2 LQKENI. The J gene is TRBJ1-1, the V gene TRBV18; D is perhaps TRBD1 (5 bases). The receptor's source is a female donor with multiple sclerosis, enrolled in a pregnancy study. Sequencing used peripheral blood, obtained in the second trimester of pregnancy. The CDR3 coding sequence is TGTGCCAGCTCAATCCAGGGATGGACTGAAGCTTTCTTT. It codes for CASSIQGWTEAFF.